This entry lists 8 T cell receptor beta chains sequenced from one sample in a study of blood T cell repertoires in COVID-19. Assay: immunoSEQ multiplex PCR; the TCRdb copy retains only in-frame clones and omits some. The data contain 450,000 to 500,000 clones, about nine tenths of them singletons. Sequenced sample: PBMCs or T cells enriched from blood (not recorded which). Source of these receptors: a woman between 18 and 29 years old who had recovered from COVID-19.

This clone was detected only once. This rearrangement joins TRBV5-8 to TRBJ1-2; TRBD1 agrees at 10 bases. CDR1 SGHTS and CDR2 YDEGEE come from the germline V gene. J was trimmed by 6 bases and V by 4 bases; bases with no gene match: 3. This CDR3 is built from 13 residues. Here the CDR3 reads CASSRGTGDGYTF. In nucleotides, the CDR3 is TGTGCCAGCAGCCGGGGGACAGGGGATGGCTACACCTTC. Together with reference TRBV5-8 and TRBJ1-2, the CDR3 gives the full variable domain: EAGVTQSPTHLIKTRGQQATLRCSPISGHTSVYWYQQALGLGLQFLLWYDEGEERNRGNFPPRFSGRQFPNYSSELNVNALELEDSALYLCASSRGTGDGYTFGSGTRLTVV.

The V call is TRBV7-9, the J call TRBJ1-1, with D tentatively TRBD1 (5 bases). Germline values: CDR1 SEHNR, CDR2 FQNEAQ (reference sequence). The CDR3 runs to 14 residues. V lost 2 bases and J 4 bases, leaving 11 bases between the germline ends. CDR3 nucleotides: TGTGCCAGCAGCTTACAGGGAGGGTCCACTGAAGCTTTCTTT. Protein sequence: CASSLQGGSTEAFF.

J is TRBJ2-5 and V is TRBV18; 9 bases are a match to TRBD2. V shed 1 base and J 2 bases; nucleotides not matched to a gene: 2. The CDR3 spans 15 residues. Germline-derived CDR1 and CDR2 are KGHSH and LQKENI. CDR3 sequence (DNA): TGTGCCAGCTCACCACTAGCGGGGGCACAAGAGACCCAGTACTTC. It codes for CASSPLAGAQETQYF.

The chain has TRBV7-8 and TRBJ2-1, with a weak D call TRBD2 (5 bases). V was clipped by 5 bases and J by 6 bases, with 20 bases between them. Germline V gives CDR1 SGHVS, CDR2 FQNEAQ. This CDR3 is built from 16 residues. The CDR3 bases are TGTGCCAGCAGCGATAAGGGCGTACTGACTATCAATGAGCAGTTCTTC. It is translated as CASSDKGVLTINEQFF.

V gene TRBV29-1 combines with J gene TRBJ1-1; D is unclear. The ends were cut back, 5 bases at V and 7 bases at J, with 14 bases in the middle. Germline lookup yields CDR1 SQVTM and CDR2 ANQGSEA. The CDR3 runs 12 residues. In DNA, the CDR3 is TGCAGCGTTCGGGAGGGTTTTAATGAAGCTTTCTTT. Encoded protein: CSVREGFNEAFF.

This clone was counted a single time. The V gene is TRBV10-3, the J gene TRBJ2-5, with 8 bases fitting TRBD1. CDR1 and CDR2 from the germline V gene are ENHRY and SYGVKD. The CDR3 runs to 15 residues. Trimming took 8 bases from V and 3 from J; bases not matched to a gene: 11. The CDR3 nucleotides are TGTGCCATCTCTAAACGCGGACAGGGAAAAGAGACCCAGTACTTC. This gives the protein CAISKRGQGKETQYF.

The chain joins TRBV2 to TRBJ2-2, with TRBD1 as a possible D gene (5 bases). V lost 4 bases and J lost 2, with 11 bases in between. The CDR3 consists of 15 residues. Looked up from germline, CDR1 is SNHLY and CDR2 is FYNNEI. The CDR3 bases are TGTGCCAGCAGTGGGACACCGAGAAACACCGGGGAGCTGTTTTTT. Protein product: CASSGTPRNTGELFF.

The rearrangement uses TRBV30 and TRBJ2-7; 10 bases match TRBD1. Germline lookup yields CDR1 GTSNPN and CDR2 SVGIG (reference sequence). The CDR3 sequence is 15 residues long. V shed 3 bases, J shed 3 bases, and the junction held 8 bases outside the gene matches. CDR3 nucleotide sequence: TGTGCCTGGAGGGGTGGAGGACAGGGGGGCTACGAGCAGTACTTC. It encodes CAWRGGGQGGYEQYF.